This T cell receptor (beta chain) was sequenced during a study of pediatric ulcerative colitis. Study information: Disease was pancolitis in several and left-sided in two, histology-confirmed. Study-wide findings and caveats: Rectal pinch biopsies may include blood-derived T cells.

This was a survey-level run. Clones were sequenced by immunoSEQ multiplex PCR, and TCRdb holds only the in-frame ones, with some missing. The data hold fewer than 30,000 clones, with 70% to 75% observed a single time. The germline V gene has CDR1 SGDLS and CDR2 YYNGEE. Deletions cut 0 bases from V and 3 bases from J, with 9 bases between. This CDR3 has 14 residues. During colonoscopy, one to two rectal pinch biopsies were collected. As concerns this clone: The antigen remains unidentified.

This clonotype was sampled from a boy younger than 18 with severe ulcerative colitis. Sequenced sample: gut tissue. This chain uses TRBV9 with TRBJ1-1; D unclear. CDR3 bases: TGTGCCAGCAGCGTAGCATGGGGAGACACTGAAGCTTTCTTT. Protein: CASSVAWGDTEAFF. Full variable domain (missing parts from reference TRBV9 and TRBJ1-1): DSGVTQTPKHLITATGQRVTLRCSPRSGDLSVYWYQQSLDQGLQFLIQYYNGEERAKGNILERFSAQQFPDLHSELNLSSLELGDSALYFCASSVAWGDTEAFFGQGTRLTVV.